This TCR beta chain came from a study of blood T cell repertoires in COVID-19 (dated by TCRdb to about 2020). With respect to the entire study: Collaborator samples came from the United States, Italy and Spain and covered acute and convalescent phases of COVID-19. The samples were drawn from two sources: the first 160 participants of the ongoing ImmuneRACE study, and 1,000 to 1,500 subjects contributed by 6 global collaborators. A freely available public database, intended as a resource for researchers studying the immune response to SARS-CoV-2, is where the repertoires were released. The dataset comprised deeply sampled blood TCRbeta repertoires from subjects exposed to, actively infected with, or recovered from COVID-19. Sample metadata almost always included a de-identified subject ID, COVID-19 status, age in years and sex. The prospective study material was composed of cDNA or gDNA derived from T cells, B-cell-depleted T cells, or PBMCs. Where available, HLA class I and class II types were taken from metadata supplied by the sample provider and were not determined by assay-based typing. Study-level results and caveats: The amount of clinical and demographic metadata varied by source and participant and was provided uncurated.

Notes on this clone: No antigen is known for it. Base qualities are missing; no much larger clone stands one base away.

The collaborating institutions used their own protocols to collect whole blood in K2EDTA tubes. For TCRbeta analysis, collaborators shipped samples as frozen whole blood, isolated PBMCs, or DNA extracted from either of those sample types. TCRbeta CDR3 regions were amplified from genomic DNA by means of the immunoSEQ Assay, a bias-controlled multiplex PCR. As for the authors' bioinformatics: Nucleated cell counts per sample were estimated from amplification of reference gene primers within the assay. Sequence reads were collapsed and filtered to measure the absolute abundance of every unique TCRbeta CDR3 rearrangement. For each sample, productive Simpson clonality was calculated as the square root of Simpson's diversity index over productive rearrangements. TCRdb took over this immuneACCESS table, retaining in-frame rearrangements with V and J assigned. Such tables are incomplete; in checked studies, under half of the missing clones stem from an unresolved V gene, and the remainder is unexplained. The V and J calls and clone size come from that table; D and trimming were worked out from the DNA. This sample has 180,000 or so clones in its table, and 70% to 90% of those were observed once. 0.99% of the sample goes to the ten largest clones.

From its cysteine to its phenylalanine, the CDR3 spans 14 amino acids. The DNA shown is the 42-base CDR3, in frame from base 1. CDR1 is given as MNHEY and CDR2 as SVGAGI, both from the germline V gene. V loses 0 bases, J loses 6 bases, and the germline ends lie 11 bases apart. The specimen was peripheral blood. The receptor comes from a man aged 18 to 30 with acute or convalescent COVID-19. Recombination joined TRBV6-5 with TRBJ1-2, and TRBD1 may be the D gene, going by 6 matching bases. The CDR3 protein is CASSYSGGGNGYTF. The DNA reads TGTGCCAGCAGTTACTCAGGGGGGGGAAATGGCTACACCTTC.